This T cell receptor (beta chain) stems from a study of vaccination effects on CD4 cells after COVID-19. At the level of the study: Within the ViraFEST assay, antigen-specific CD4+ T cells underwent expansion with viral peptide pools prior to sequencing. All participants had two doses of either the BNT162b2 or mRNA-1273 vaccine.

Points from the study as a whole: Nearly all vaccine-induced clones in healthy recipients recognized only SARS-CoV-2.

Upon completion of roughly ten days in culture, CD4+ T cells were isolated. Vaccine recipients had no previous SARS-CoV-2 infection; their nucleocapsid antibodies were negative. As for this clone: As yet, its antigen is unknown.

The protocol was immunoSEQ multiplex PCR, while the TCRdb copy is restricted to in-frame clones and leaves out a portion. The sample has about 39,000 clones, roughly 87% seen once. CDR3 length: 13 amino acids. Germline V CDR1 and CDR2: SNHLY, FYNNEI. V was clipped by 6 bases and J by 4 bases, with 12 bases between them. The sample consisted of CD4+ T cells from PBMCs cultured without peptide, taken before COVID-19 vaccination. The origin of this receptor is a human donor who received a COVID-19 vaccine. The genes are TRBV2 and TRBJ2-5; D is possibly TRBD1 or TRBD2 (5 bases each). The CDR3 region has the DNA TGTGCCAGCAGGGGATCTGGGGGAGAGACCCAGTACTTC. Amino acids: CASRGSGGETQYF.